This passage covers 4 T cell receptor beta chains from one sample sequenced in a study of T cell repertoires in cytomegalovirus infection. TCRdb fed the reads into MiXCR, producing one record per CDR3 protein. The sample carries more than 400,000 distinct CDR3 sequences, around 27% recorded once. Sequencing input: PBMCs. The receptors shown here come from a human donor in good health (CMV status not recorded). Some clones in this sample may be carry-over from other donors' samples.

The table lists this clonotype with a few counts. CDR3 nucleotides: TGTGCCAGCAGCTTTGATGGCACAGATACGCAGTATTTT. It is translated as CASSFDGTDTQYF. The rearrangement uses TRBV7-9 and TRBJ2-3; D remains unclear. The CDR3 extends over 13 amino acids. Germline loops: CDR1 SEHNR, CDR2 FQNEAQ (reference sequence). V lost 3 bases to trimming and J lost 1 base, with 5 bases between them.

In its sample, this clonotype was seen a few times. The V gene is TRBV24-1, the J gene TRBJ2-1; D is unresolved. V shed 1 base and J shed 6 bases, with 0 bases lying between them. The CDR3 is 11 amino acids. Per germline, CDR1 KGHDR and CDR2 SFDVKD. The CDR3 region is CATSDFNEQFF. The CDR3 nucleotides are TGTGCCACCAGTGATTTCAATGAGCAGTTCTTC.

This clonotype came up a few times. The chain uses TRBV6-2 or TRBV6-3 and TRBJ2-1, with 7 bases aligning to TRBD2. This CDR3 is 15 amino acids long. The junction had 10 bases not matched to a gene; V was cut back by 6 bases and J by 5 bases. Germline loops: CDR1 MNHEY, CDR2 SVGEGT. The CDR3 loop is CASRNAGLPNNEQFF. The CDR3 bases are TGTGCCAGCAGAAACGCGGGACTACCTAACAATGAGCAGTTCTTC.

There are many counts of this clonotype. The chain has TRBV7-2 and TRBJ2-5; the match to TRBD2 covers 8 bases. V lost 2 bases, J lost 4 bases, and 3 bases stayed unmatched. Germline CDR1 SGHTA, CDR2 FQGNSA. This CDR3 region has 14 residues. The CDR3 protein is CASSLSAGVETQYF. Here the CDR3 DNA reads TGTGCCAGCAGCTTATCAGCGGGAGTAGAGACCCAGTACTTC.